Sequencing of this TCR beta chain was carried out in a study of CD4 T cells in relation to SARS-CoV-2 and coronaviruses. Study-level points and caveats: No crossreactivity against non-spike viral proteins was tested here. Samples before the pandemic and after infection were not matched within any donor.

TCRdb's table, derived via immunoSEQ multiplex PCR, lists solely in-frame clones and lacks some. The sample contains nearly 70,000 clones, 90% to 95% of which appear only once. This CDR3 spans 14 amino acids. Germline V CDR1 and CDR2: MDHEN, SYDVKM. After removal of 6 bases from V and 7 bases from J, the junction contained 9 bases not matched to a gene. The unexposed donors gave CD4+ T cells in about 2011-2018, prior to COVID-19. Concerning this clone itself: Its antigen is currently unknown.

The material sequenced was naive CD4+ T cells from PBMCs. Subset given: naive CD4+ T cells isolated by negative enrichment. This chain uses TRBV28 with TRBJ1-5; 7 bases match TRBD1. The sequence was collected from a human donor in good health. The CDR3 DNA is TGTGCCAGCAGCTCCGGAGGGGGCGCACAGCCCCAGCATTTT. Its translation: CASSSGGGAQPQHF. The full variable domain, in which reference TRBV28 and TRBJ1-5 provide the parts outside the CDR3, is DVKVTQSSRYLVKRTGEKVFLECVQDMDHENMFWYRQDPGLGLRLIYFSYDVKMKEKGDIPEGYSVSREKKERFSLILESASTNQTSMYLCASSSGGGAQPQHFGDGTRLSIL.